The 26 T cell receptor beta chains reported below all come from one sample, sequenced in a study of vaccination and CD4 T cells after COVID-19. Specified treatment: roughly 10-day PBMC culture with coronavirus spike peptide pools or control peptides (ViraFEST assay). Cultured CD4+ T cell DNA was sequenced using the Oncomine TCR Beta short-read assay. TCRdb passed the PCR reads through MiXCR, listing each CDR3 protein once. Seen here are approximately 12,000 distinct CDR3 sequences, 30% observed once, and the top ten hold 23%. These receptors have no identified antigens. Specimen: cultured CD4+ T cells from blood. Every receptor here comes from a human donor with COVID-19.

This clonotype occurred a few times. The J gene is TRBJ2-7, the V gene TRBV10-3; D tentatively reads TRBD1 or TRBD2 (6 bases each). The CDR3 is 15 amino acids. V dropped 3 bases and J dropped 0 bases, with 12 bases sitting between them. In germline, CDR1 is ENHRY, CDR2 SYGVKD. The CDR3 protein is CAISDGGSSSYEQYF. As DNA, the CDR3 is TGTGCCATCAGTGACGGGGGCTCAAGCTCCTACGAGCAGTACTTC.

V gene TRBV6-1 combines with J gene TRBJ2-3; 10 bases are shared with TRBD2. This CDR3 is 16 amino acids long. Germline V lookup: CDR1 MNHNS, CDR2 SASEGT. After removal of 6 bases from V and 2 bases from J, the junction contained 8 bases not matched to a gene. For the CDR3, the DNA is TGTGCCAGCAGACTCGGACTAGCGGTTCCCACAGATACGCAGTATTTT. This codes for CASRLGLAVPTDTQYF.

The chain recombines TRBV6-1 with TRBJ1-2; no clear D gene. V was cut by 1 base and J by 4 bases, with 16 bases left in between. The CDR3 sequence is 16 residues long. In germline, CDR1 is MNHNS, CDR2 SASEGT. In nucleotides, the CDR3 is TGTGCCAGCAGTGAAGATGATGTGGGAGAAGGCTATGGCTACACCTTC. Amino acids: CASSEDDVGEGYGYTF.

This clonotype occurred a few times. This chain uses TRBV6-1 with TRBJ2-3; D ambiguous. V shed 2 bases and J shed 0 bases, with 3 bases lying between them. CDR1 and CDR2 from the germline V gene are MNHNS and SASEGT. This CDR3 is built from 13 residues. The CDR3 region has the DNA TGTGCCAGCAGTGAATCGAGCACAGATACGCAGTATTTT. This codes for CASSESSTDTQYF.

The rearrangement joins TRBV5-1 to TRBJ2-7, with 12 bases identical to TRBD2. CDR1 SGHRS and CDR2 YFSETQ come from the germline V gene. With V trimmed by 4 bases and J by 1 base, 9 bases remained unmatched. The CDR3 sequence is 17 residues long. The CDR3 DNA sequence: TGCGCCAGCAGCCAATTTCGACTAGCGGGGGATTCCTACGAGCAGTACTTC. The encoded protein is CASSQFRLAGDSYEQYF. The variable domain in full, completed from reference TRBV5-1 and TRBJ2-7, reads KAGVTQTPRYLIKTRGQQVTLSCSPISGHRSVSWYQQTPGQGLQFLFEYFSETQRNKGNFPGRFSGRQFSNSRSEMNVSTLELGDSALYLCASSQFRLAGDSYEQYFGPGTRLTVT.

Turning to this clonotype: At one of its ends the junction is not consistent with the germline gene, which may arise from a read error. The chain employs TRBV7-9 and TRBJ2-5; D is uncertain. Germline CDR1 SEHNR, CDR2 FQNEAQ (reference sequence). The CDR3 is made up of 15 amino acids. In nucleotides, the CDR3 is TGCGCCAGCAGCCAAGAACCCAGTAGAGGACAGACCCAGTACTTC. Its translation: CASSQEPSRGQTQYF.

The rearrangement joins TRBV5-1 to TRBJ2-5, with D possibly TRBD1 on 6 matching bases. With 4 bases removed from V and 6 bases from J, the gap between germline ends came to 16 bases. This CDR3 has 14 amino acids. The germline V gene encodes CDR1 SGHRS and CDR2 YFSETQ. CDR3: CASSQGDNVKTQYF. The DNA for the CDR3 is TGCGCCAGCAGCCAAGGGGACAATGTGAAGACCCAGTACTTC.

The rearrangement joins TRBV12-3 or TRBV12-4 to TRBJ1-5, with TRBD1 as a possible D gene (5 bases). This CDR3 comprises 12 residues. The V end lost 4 bases, the J end lost 6 bases, and 7 bases lay between the germline ends. The CDR3 protein is CASSSGIQPQHF. As DNA, the CDR3 is TGTGCCAGCAGTTCAGGGATTCAGCCCCAGCATTTT.

The chain is built from TRBV5-1 and TRBJ1-6; D remains unclear. Trimming took 4 bases from V and 6 from J, leaving 11 bases between them. This CDR3 has 14 residues. Per the germline V gene, CDR1 is SGHRS and CDR2 is YFSETQ. Here the CDR3 reads CASSVDGSNSPLHF. Written as DNA, the CDR3 is TGCGCCAGCAGCGTGGACGGGAGTAATTCACCCCTCCACTTT.

This clonotype rates as medium-sized (0.01 to 0.1%). The V and J genes are TRBV15 and TRBJ1-4; no definite D call. The CDR3 extends over 12 amino acids. V shed 1 base and J shed 10 bases, with 7 bases lying between them. CDR1 and CDR2 from the germline V gene are LNHNV and YYDKDF (reference sequence). CDR3 sequence (DNA): TGTGCCACCAGCAGAGTTGGAGGAAAACTGTTTTTT. Translating it yields CATSRVGGKLFF.

This clonotype was picked up a small number of times. The chain carries TRBV10-3 and TRBJ2-6, with D unclear. V lost 3 bases and J 0 bases, leaving 9 bases between the germline ends. This CDR3 spans 16 amino acids. Germline loops: CDR1 ENHRY, CDR2 SYGVKD. Here the CDR3 DNA reads TGTGCCATCAGTGACTCCCTCATCTCTGGGGCCAACGTCCTGACTTTC. This sequence encodes CAISDSLISGANVLTF.

This clonotype was counted once. DNA for the CDR3: TGTGCCAGCTGTGACGGGTCTTTTTATAATTCACCCCTCCACTTT. Translation: CASCDGSFYNSPLHF. The chain joins TRBV3-1 to TRBJ1-6; D gene unclear. The CDR3 is made up of 15 amino acids. Germline V gene sequence: CDR1 LGHDT, CDR2 YNNKEL (reference sequence). Trimming removed 8 bases at V and 4 bases at J, with 15 bases between.

The sample holds a few counts of this clonotype. V is TRBV7-2 and J is TRBJ2-7; TRBD2 matches 8 bases. Germline V gives CDR1 SGHTA, CDR2 FQGNSA. V was clipped by 7 bases and J by 7 bases; unmatched bases: 12. The CDR3 loop spans 14 amino acids. The CDR3 spells CASTQDRGGLEQYF. CDR3 DNA: TGTGCCAGCACCCAAGACCGGGGGGGCTTGGAGCAGTACTTC.

This clonotype was seen more than once but under ten times. The junction differs from germline at one of its ends, possibly a read error. The rearrangement joins TRBV10-1 to TRBJ2-5; 7 nucleotides agree with TRBD1. From germline, CDR1 is WNHNN and CDR2 SYGVQD (reference sequence). CDR3 size: 12 residues. The CDR3 here is CASSTGQETQYF. CDR3 DNA sequence: TGTGCCAGCTCGACAGGGCAAGAGACCCAGTACTTC.

The chain combines TRBV28 with TRBJ2-7; 9 nucleotides line up with TRBD1. The CDR3 extends over 14 amino acids. CDR1 is MDHEN, CDR2 SYDVKM, per germline. J lost 4 bases, V lost 6 bases, and 7 bases had no gene match. Here the CDR3 reads CASSLTGGSYEQYF. The CDR3 DNA follows: TGTGCCAGCAGCCTGACAGGGGGATCTTACGAGCAGTACTTC.

This clonotype has just one count. V and J are TRBV19 and TRBJ1-2; D unclear. This CDR3 region has 15 residues. The V end lost 3 bases, the J end lost 7 bases, and 18 bases lay between the germline ends. Germline assignment: CDR1 LNHDA and CDR2 SQIVND (reference sequence). For the CDR3, the DNA is TGTGCCAGTAGTATGGCGACAAGCTATAGAGGTGGCTACACCTTC. Translation: CASSMATSYRGGYTF.

The DNA of the CDR3 is TGTGCCAGCAGGGTGGGCAGACTTTCTGCCGAGCAGTACTTC. Protein product: CASRVGRLSAEQYF. The chain has TRBV2 and TRBJ2-7, with D uncertain. The length of the CDR3 is 14 residues. V was pared by 6 bases and J by 6 bases, with 18 bases between. The germline V gene has CDR1 SNHLY and CDR2 FYNNEI.

This chain links TRBV6-4 with TRBJ2-2; 9 nucleotides line up with TRBD2. The length of the CDR3 is 14 residues. Germline trimming cut 3 bases from V and 6 bases from J; bases unmatched to any gene: 2. Per germline, CDR1 MRHNA and CDR2 SNTAGT. In nucleotides, the CDR3 is TGTGCCAGCAGTGAGCTAGCGGGGCCCGGGGAGCTGTTTTTT. It codes for CASSELAGPGELFF.

This clonotype was seen a few times. The chain is built from TRBV30 and TRBJ1-5; 9 bases fit TRBD1. J gave up 4 bases and V 1 base, and 5 bases lay outside the gene matches. The CDR3 runs 15 residues. The germline CDR1 and CDR2 sequences are GTSNPN and SVGIG (reference sequence). As DNA, the CDR3 is TGTGCCTGGAGTGGGGGGGGGACAGGGAATCAGCCCCAGCATTTT. Translating gives CAWSGGGTGNQPQHF.

This clonotype was observed a few times. CDR3 nucleotide sequence: TGTGCCAGCAGCTTACGAGACAGGCCTAGGAATTCACCCCTCCACTTT. This gives the protein CASSLRDRPRNSPLHF. This rearrangement joins TRBV7-8 to TRBJ1-6; TRBD1 is a possible D gene (6 bases). CDR3 length: 16 amino acids. The V end lost 2 bases, the J end lost 7 bases, and 15 bases lay between the germline ends. The germline V gene encodes CDR1 SGHVS and CDR2 FQNEAQ.

This clonotype was counted between two and nine times. The CDR3 nucleotides read TGTGCCAGCAGCCCCACGGGGCAGGGCCTAGGCTACACCTTC. Encoded protein: CASSPTGQGLGYTF. The gene calls are TRBV7-2 and TRBJ1-2, with a tentative D call TRBD1 (5 bases). The V end was cut by 5 bases, the J end by 8 bases, with 18 bases between. The germline CDR1 and CDR2 sequences are SGHTA and FQGNSA. The CDR3 contains 14 residues. The complete variable domain, with remaining parts taken from reference TRBV7-2 and TRBJ1-2, reads GAGVSQSPSNKVTEKGKDVELRCDPISGHTALYWYRQSLGQGLEFLIYFQGNSAPDKSGLPSDRFSAERTGGSVSTLTIQRTQQEDSAVYLCASSPTGQGLGYTFGSGTRLTVV.

There are a few counts of this clonotype. The CDR3 is CSAHWRQGFDEQYF. The CDR3 bases are TGCAGTGCACATTGGAGACAGGGGTTCGACGAGCAGTACTTC. This chain connects TRBV20-1 to TRBJ2-7; 8 bases agree with TRBD1. CDR1 is DFQATT and CDR2 is SNEGSKA in the germline V gene (reference sequence). This CDR3 is 14 amino acids long. The trim removed 6 bases at V and 5 bases at J, leaving 12 bases unmatched.

The chain is built from TRBV5-4 and TRBJ1-1; TRBD1 matches at 7 bases. V gave up 0 bases and J gave up 4 bases; unmatched junction bases: 9. Germline CDR1 reads SGHNT; CDR2 reads YYREEE (reference sequence). The CDR3 runs to 16 residues. CDR3 residues: CASSLAGGRGFTEAFF. The CDR3, as DNA: TGTGCCAGCAGCTTGGCCGGAGGCAGGGGGTTCACTGAAGCTTTCTTT. Supplemented by reference TRBV5-4 and TRBJ1-1, the full variable domain reads ETGVTQSPTHLIKTRGQQVTLRCSSQSGHNTVSWYQQALGQGPQFIFQYYREEENGRGNFPPRFSGLQFPNYSSELNVNALELDDSALYLCASSLAGGRGFTEAFFGQGTRLTVV.

The chain employs TRBV6-5 and TRBJ2-3; 9 positions agree with TRBD2. After removal of 6 bases from V and 4 bases from J, the junction contained 8 bases not matched to a gene. Germline CDR1 is MNHEY and CDR2 is SVGAGI. This CDR3 has 15 residues. DNA for the CDR3: TGTGCCAGCAGATACAGCGGGGGGATCTCAGATACGCAGTATTTT. Translated: CASRYSGGISDTQYF.

In its sample, this clonotype was seen a few times. The rearrangement links TRBV20-1 to TRBJ2-2; TRBD1 matches 7 bases. Trimming removed 2 bases from V and 5 bases from J; junction bases left unmatched: 8. The CDR3 is 15 residues long. The germline CDR1 and CDR2 sequences are DFQATT and SNEGSKA (reference sequence). In DNA, the CDR3 is TGCAGTGCTAGAAGGAGCGGCAGGGGGACCGGGGAGCTGTTTTTT. As protein: CSARRSGRGTGELFF.

The chain has TRBV7-9 and TRBJ1-4; D is ambiguous. The germline CDR1 and CDR2 sequences are SEHNR and FQNEAQ (reference sequence). This CDR3 is built from 15 residues. V lost 7 bases, J lost 0 bases, and 12 bases lay in between. CDR3: CASTFWTTTNEKLFF. The CDR3 DNA sequence: TGTGCCAGCACCTTCTGGACCACAACTAATGAAAAACTGTTTTTT. Looking up the rest from reference TRBV7-9 and TRBJ1-4 gives the full variable domain: DTGVSQNPRHKITKRGQNVTFRCDPISEHNRLYWYRQTLGQGPEFLTYFQNEAQLEKSRLLSDRFSAERPKGSFSTLEIQRTEQGDSAMYLCASTFWTTTNEKLFFGSGTQLSVL.